This T cell receptor beta chain was obtained from a study of blood T cell repertoires in COVID-19 (dated by TCRdb to about 2020). For the study in its entirety: The collaborator samples originated in the United States, Italy and Spain and spanned the acute and convalescent phases of COVID-19. The prospective study material was composed of cDNA or gDNA derived from T cells, B-cell-depleted T cells, or PBMCs. Subjects who had been exposed to COVID-19, were actively infected with it, or had recovered from it provided the deeply sampled blood TCRbeta repertoires that made up the dataset. The repertoires were released in a freely available public database intended as a resource for research on the immune response to SARS-CoV-2. Samples were obtained from the ongoing ImmuneRACE study (first 160 participants) and from some 1,300 subjects provided by 6 global collaborators. Nearly every sample came with metadata listing a de-identified subject ID, COVID-19 status, age in years and sex. Where available, HLA class I and class II types were taken from metadata supplied by the sample provider and were not determined by assay-based typing.

This clone came up once. Its antigen target is currently unknown. Base-call qualities are not available, and no considerably larger clone is one nucleotide away. The germline V gene specifies SQVTM as CDR1 and ANQGSEA as CDR2. The germline ends are 16 bases apart after V is trimmed by 7 bases and J by 0 bases. The CDR3 runs 15 residues from the cysteine to the phenylalanine. Solely the CDR3 DNA is kept, with 45 bases framed from the first base. TCRbeta CDR3 regions were amplified from genomic DNA using the immunoSEQ Assay, a bias-controlled multiplex PCR. The published analysis was carried out like this. Nucleated cell counts per sample were estimated from amplification of reference gene primers within the assay. To quantify the absolute abundance of each unique TCRbeta CDR3 rearrangement, sequence reads were collapsed and filtered. For each sample, productive Simpson clonality was calculated as the square root of Simpson's diversity index across productive rearrangements. TCRdb took over this immuneACCESS table, retaining in-frame rearrangements with V and J assigned. Such tables are incomplete; in checked studies, under half of the missing clones stem from an unresolved V gene, and the remainder is unexplained. D and trimming were read from the DNA, whereas the V and J calls and clone size are those reported in that table. For this sample there are about 69,000 clones; about 86% appear just once. The ten largest clones represent approximately 15% of the sample.

At one collaborating source in Seattle, patients were enrolled during active infection and were followed longitudinally through the course of disease. Each collaborating institution followed its own protocols to collect whole blood in K2EDTA tubes. For TCRbeta analysis, collaborator samples were shipped as frozen whole blood, as isolated PBMCs, or as DNA extracted from either sample type. The study at large found these results: Clinical and demographic metadata were provided uncurated, with the amount varying by source and participant.

The chain was built from TRBV29-1 and TRBJ2-4; a weak D assignment points to TRBD1 (6 bases agree). The sequence was collected from a middle-aged man with COVID-19, enrolled during active disease. Specimen: peripheral blood. The nucleotide sequence reads TGCAGCGGCAGACAGGCCATAATAGCCAAAAACATTCAGTACTTC. Translated, it gives CSGRQAIIAKNIQYF.